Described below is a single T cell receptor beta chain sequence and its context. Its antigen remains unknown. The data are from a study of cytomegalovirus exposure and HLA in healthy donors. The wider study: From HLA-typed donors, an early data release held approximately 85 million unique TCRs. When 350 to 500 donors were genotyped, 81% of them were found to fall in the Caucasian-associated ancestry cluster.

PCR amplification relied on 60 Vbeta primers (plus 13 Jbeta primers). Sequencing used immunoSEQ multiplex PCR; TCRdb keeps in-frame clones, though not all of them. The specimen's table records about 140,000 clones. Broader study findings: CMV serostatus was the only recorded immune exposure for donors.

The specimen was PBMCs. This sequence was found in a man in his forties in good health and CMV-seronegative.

The DNA of the CDR3 is TGCGCCAGCAGTCGGGGATATGGCTACACCTTC. Translation: CASSRGYGYTF. The chain joins TRBV4-1 to TRBJ1-2; no clear D gene. CDR1 is MGHRA, CDR2 YSYEKL, per germline. The CDR3 covers 11 residues. Trimming left V 6 bases short and J 5 bases short, with 7 bases between.